This note documents a single TCR beta chain sequence. Antigen: not known. Different DNA sequences within this sample yield the same CDR3. The data are from a study of multiple sclerosis patients with progressive multifocal leukoencephalopathy. Study conclusions and caveats: At PML onset, no shared TRBV or TRBJ gene usage was seen. Most PML patients had lower entropy, suggesting less diverse TRB repertoires. Clones expanded at PML were already present before and during natalizumab.

Time point: time of PML onset. Natalizumab-treated patients developed PML between about 15 and 56 months into natalizumab therapy. The method was immunoSEQ multiplex PCR; TCRdb's version includes in-frame clones alone and lacks a portion of them. The sample has 30,000 or so clones; approximately 85% are singletons. After removal of 4 bases from V and 9 bases from J, the junction contained 6 bases not matched to a gene. Germline lookup yields CDR1 SGDLS and CDR2 YYNGEE. The length of the CDR3 is 14 residues. The TCR was taken from a woman aged 30 to 39 with progressive multifocal leukoencephalopathy. Sequencing used PBMCs, obtained from a patient treated with natalizumab. The chain uses TRBV9 and TRBJ2-1, with 11 nucleotides matching TRBD2. In DNA, the CDR3 is TGTGCCAGCAGCATGGCTAGCGGGAGGTCTGAGCAGTTCTTC. Translation gives CASSMASGRSEQFF.